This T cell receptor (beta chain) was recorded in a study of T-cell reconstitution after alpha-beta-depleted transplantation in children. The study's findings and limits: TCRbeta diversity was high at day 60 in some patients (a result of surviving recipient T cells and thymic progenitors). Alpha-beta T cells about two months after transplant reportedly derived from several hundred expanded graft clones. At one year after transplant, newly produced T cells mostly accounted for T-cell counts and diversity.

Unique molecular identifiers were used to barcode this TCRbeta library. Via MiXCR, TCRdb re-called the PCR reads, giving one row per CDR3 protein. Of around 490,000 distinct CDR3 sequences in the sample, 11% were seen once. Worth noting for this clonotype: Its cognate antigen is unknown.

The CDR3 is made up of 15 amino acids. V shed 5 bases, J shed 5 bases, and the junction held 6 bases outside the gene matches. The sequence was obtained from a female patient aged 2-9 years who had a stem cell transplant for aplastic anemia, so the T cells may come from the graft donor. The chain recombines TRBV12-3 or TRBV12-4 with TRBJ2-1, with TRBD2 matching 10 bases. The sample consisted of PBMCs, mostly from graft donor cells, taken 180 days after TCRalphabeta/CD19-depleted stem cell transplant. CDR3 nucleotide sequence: TGTGCCAGCAGTCAGCCGGGACTAGCGAACAATGAGCAGTTCTTC. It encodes CASSQPGLANNEQFF.